The entry below gives a single T cell receptor (beta chain) sequence along with its context. Antigen specificity is unknown. At one end, the junction sequence differs from germline, possibly due to a read error. Bone marrow was sampled from every patient at the time of active disease. From germline, CDR1 is LNHNV and CDR2 YYDKDF (reference sequence). This CDR3 is 15 amino acids long. From about 0.4 ug of RNA, a library with molecular barcoded alpha/delta and beta/gamma adaptors was made. TCRdb analysed the reads with MiXCR anew, one entry per CDR3 protein. The sample shows around 140,000 distinct CDR3 sequences, roughly 13% of them seen only once. This sample is part of a study of read filtering for tumor transcriptome and immune sequencing. Study-wide findings and caveats: The sorted CD138-negative fraction was a mixed bone marrow immune population, not purified T cells. Even smaller IR-seq throughput identified most shared clonotypes.

This receptor was taken from a donor over 35 with multiple myeloma. The sequencing sample was made of a population of CD138-negative cells sorted from bone marrow. The chain joins TRBV15 to TRBJ2-1, with 11 bases lining up with TRBD2. CDR3 nucleotides: TGTGCCACCAGCAGAGAATCGTCTAGCGGGAGGCGTTTATCCTTC. Amino acid sequence: CATSRESSSGRRLSF.